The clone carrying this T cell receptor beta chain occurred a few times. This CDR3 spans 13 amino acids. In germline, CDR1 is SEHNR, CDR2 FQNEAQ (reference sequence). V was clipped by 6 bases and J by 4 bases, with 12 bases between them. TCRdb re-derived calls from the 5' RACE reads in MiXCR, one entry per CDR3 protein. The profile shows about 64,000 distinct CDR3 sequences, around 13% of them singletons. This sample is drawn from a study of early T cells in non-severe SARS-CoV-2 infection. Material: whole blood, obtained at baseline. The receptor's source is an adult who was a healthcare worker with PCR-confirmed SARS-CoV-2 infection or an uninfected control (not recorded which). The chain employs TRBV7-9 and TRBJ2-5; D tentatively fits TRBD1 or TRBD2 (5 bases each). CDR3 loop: CASRSGLRETQYF. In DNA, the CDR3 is TGTGCCAGCAGGTCGGGGCTCCGAGAGACCCAGTACTTC.